This T cell receptor (beta chain) originates from a study of cytomegalovirus exposure and HLA in healthy donors. As for the study in general: A later analysis reported the same platform for the roughly 120 validation repertoires and the roughly 650 first-cohort repertoires.

The study, taken as a whole, reports: Accounts indicate the classifier identified cytomegalovirus status with strong specificity and sensitivity.

The assay was immunoSEQ multiplex PCR, and TCRdb's table has in-frame clones only and misses some. The sample comprises approximately 73,000 clones, about 95% of which are singletons, and less than 3.5% rests with the top ten. This CDR3 has 15 amino acids. The V end was cut by 4 bases, the J end by 6 bases, with 19 bases between. Per the germline V gene, CDR1 is SGHDT and CDR2 is YYEEEE. For this clone: Antigen: not known.

The receptor comes from a man aged 18 to 29 in good health and CMV-seronegative. Sequenced: PBMCs. This sequence joins TRBV5-6 and TRBJ1-2; D may be TRBD1 (5 bases). The CDR3 spells CASSGGGWISNGYTF. CDR3 in DNA: TGTGCCAGCAGCGGGGGGGGGTGGATCTCAAATGGCTACACCTTC. Supplemented by reference TRBV5-6 and TRBJ1-2, the full variable domain reads DAGVTQSPTHLIKTRGQQVTLRCSPKSGHDTVSWYQQALGQGPQFIFQYYEEEERQRGNFPDRFSGHQFPNYSSELNVNALLLGDSALYLCASSGGGWISNGYTFGSGTRLTVV.